This T cell receptor beta chain was captured by sequencing in a study of blood T cells in healthy people across ages. Samples each yielded at least 6 micrograms of total RNA. Using a J-beta primer mix together with a sample-barcoded 5' primer, a second PCR was run for 7 to 11 cycles. With 12 random nucleotides, a template-switch adaptor tagged each individual cDNA molecule. TCRdb passed the 5' RACE reads through MiXCR, listing each CDR3 protein once. The repertoire includes fewer than 900,000 distinct CDR3 sequences, about 40% of them detected once, and 20% sits in the top ten. A few counts support this clonotype. Trimming left V 4 bases short and J 0 bases short, with 9 bases between. Germline lookup yields CDR1 DFQATT and CDR2 SNEGSKA (reference sequence). The CDR3 contains 13 residues.

The gene calls are TRBV20-1 and TRBJ1-1; perhaps TRBD1 as D (5 bases). This TCR was sampled from a woman aged 60-75 years in good health. The sequencing input was blood. DNA of the CDR3: TGCAGTGCTATTCAGGGTGTGAACACTGAAGCTTTCTTT. Its translation is CSAIQGVNTEAFF.